The rows below give T cell receptor beta chains drawn from one sample of a study of control samples from healthy donors and cancer patients. This table comes from immunoSEQ multiplex PCR, and its TCRdb copy is limited to in-frame clones, with some not included. The top ten hold 8.6% of the sample, which has some 130,000 clones, 91% seen once. The specimen sequenced was blood. The origin of the receptors is a man aged 18-30 years in good health. Both conserved end residues are part of each CDR3. D genes are given only for firm matches. Clone sizes are given selectively: once, few, many, or a class where the clone is expanded.

size: NA
J: TRBJ1-2
V: TRBV7-2
D: NA
CDR3: CASSIQGANYGYTF
DNA: TGTGCCAGCAGCATCCAGGGAGCTAACTATGGCTACACCTTC

size: NA
J: TRBJ2-1
V: TRBV5-4
D: TRBD1
CDR3: CASSLAGQGALYEQFF
DNA: TGTGCCAGCAGCTTGGCTGGACAGGGGGCACTCTATGAGCAGTTCTTC

size: NA
J: TRBJ1-2
V: TRBV20-1
D: NA
CDR3: CSARDVGYTF
DNA: TGCAGTGCTAGAGATGTTGGCTACACCTTC

size: NA
J: TRBJ1-3
V: TRBV7-2
D: TRBD1
CDR3: CASSPQVQGRNTIYF
DNA: TGTGCCAGCAGCCCCCAGGTACAGGGGAGAAACACCATATATTTT

size: NA
J: TRBJ1-2
V: TRBV27
D: NA
CDR3: CASSLQGTLDGYTF
DNA: TGTGCCAGCAGTTTACAGGGGACTCTGGATGGCTACACCTTC

size: NA
J: TRBJ2-7
V: TRBV12-3/TRBV12-4
D: NA
CDR3: CASSRTDSYEQYF
DNA: TGTGCCAGCAGCCGAACAGACTCCTACGAGCAGTACTTC

size: NA
J: TRBJ2-1
V: TRBV6-5
D: NA
CDR3: CASSYGGASYNEQFF
DNA: TGTGCCAGCAGTTACGGGGGGGCTTCCTACAATGAGCAGTTCTTC

size: NA
J: TRBJ2-3
V: TRBV5-4
D: NA
CDR3: CASSSSLAVGTDTQYF
DNA: TGTGCCAGCAGCTCCTCACTCGCGGTAGGCACAGATACGCAGTATTTT

size: NA
J: TRBJ2-3
V: TRBV5-5
D: NA
CDR3: CASIGGGSDTQYF
DNA: TGTGCCAGCATTGGGGGCGGGAGTGATACGCAGTATTTT

size: NA
J: TRBJ1-4
V: TRBV7-9
D: TRBD1
CDR3: CASSLASGGQGSNEKLFF
DNA: TGTGCCAGCAGCTTAGCTTCCGGGGGACAGGGGTCTAATGAAAAACTGTTTTTT

size: NA
J: TRBJ2-5
V: TRBV9
D: TRBD2
CDR3: CASSVAGGEGTQYF
DNA: TGTGCCAGCAGCGTAGCTGGCGGGGAGGGGACCCAGTACTTC

size: NA
J: TRBJ1-1
V: TRBV5-1
D: NA
CDR3: CASSLGRQGGTEAFF
DNA: TGCGCCAGCAGCTTGGGTCGGCAGGGCGGCACTGAAGCTTTCTTT

size: NA
J: TRBJ2-1
V: TRBV29-1
D: TRBD2
CDR3: CSAAGGGASAEQFF
DNA: TGCAGTGCTGCCGGCGGGGGGGCATCGGCTGAGCAGTTCTTC

size: few
J: TRBJ1-4
V: TRBV3-1/TRBV3-2
D: TRBD1
CDR3: CASSKGGQGHEKLFF
DNA: TGTGCCAGCAGCAAGGGCGGACAGGGGCATGAAAAACTGTTTTTT

size: NA
J: TRBJ1-5
V: TRBV30
D: NA
CDR3: CAWSRSPSPYQPQHF
DNA: TGTGCCTGGAGTAGGTCTCCGTCTCCCTATCAGCCCCAGCATTTT

size: NA
J: TRBJ2-3
V: TRBV5-4
D: NA
CDR3: CASGGPMDTQYF
DNA: TGTGCCAGCGGGGGTCCTATGGATACGCAGTATTTT

size: NA
J: TRBJ1-2
V: TRBV18
D: TRBD1
CDR3: CASSPPNQGEDGYTF
DNA: TGTGCCAGCTCACCACCAAATCAGGGGGAGGATGGCTACACCTTC

size: NA
J: TRBJ1-3
V: TRBV19
D: NA
CDR3: CASNQENSKRTIYF
DNA: TGTGCCAGTAATCAGGAGAACTCGAAACGCACCATATATTTT

size: NA
J: TRBJ1-5
V: TRBV27
D: NA
CDR3: CASSARTATNQPQHF
DNA: TGTGCCAGCAGTGCCCGGACAGCCACCAATCAGCCCCAGCATTTT

size: NA
J: TRBJ1-5
V: TRBV27
D: NA
CDR3: CASSWAGDQPQHF
DNA: TGTGCCAGCAGTTGGGCAGGAGATCAGCCCCAGCATTTT

size: NA
J: TRBJ1-4
V: TRBV5-6
D: NA
CDR3: CASSFGGGWGKLFF
DNA: TGTGCCAGCAGCTTTGGAGGTGGCTGGGGAAAACTGTTTTTT

size: NA
J: TRBJ1-1
V: TRBV10-3
D: NA
CDR3: CAISATMNTEAFF
DNA: TGTGCCATCAGTGCGACCATGAACACTGAAGCTTTCTTT

size: NA
J: TRBJ2-3
V: TRBV5-4
D: NA
CDR3: CASSFDVTSTDTQYF
DNA: TGTGCCAGCAGCTTCGACGTCACTAGCACAGATACGCAGTATTTT

size: few
J: TRBJ1-1
V: TRBV7-2
D: TRBD1
CDR3: CASSLSPMTGGEAFF
DNA: TGTGCCAGCAGCTTATCCCCCATGACAGGGGGCGAAGCTTTCTTT

size: NA
J: TRBJ1-5
V: TRBV19
D: TRBD1
CDR3: CASSMIGQVDQPQHF
DNA: TGTGCCAGTAGTATGATTGGACAGGTCGATCAGCCCCAGCATTTT

size: NA
J: TRBJ1-1
V: TRBV7-3
D: TRBD1
CDR3: CANLGQGPEAFF
DNA: TGTGCCAACCTTGGACAGGGGCCTGAAGCTTTCTTT

size: NA
J: TRBJ2-5
V: TRBV3-1/TRBV3-2
D: TRBD1
CDR3: CASSQDFAQGVETQYF
DNA: TGTGCCAGCAGCCAAGATTTTGCACAGGGGGTAGAGACCCAGTACTTC

size: NA
J: TRBJ1-1
V: TRBV27
D: TRBD1
CDR3: CASSLPGQGMLEAFF
DNA: TGTGCCAGCAGTCTCCCGGGACAGGGAATGTTAGAAGCTTTCTTT

size: NA
J: TRBJ1-1
V: TRBV7-9
D: NA
CDR3: CASSPVGTEAFF
DNA: TGTGCCAGCAGCCCCGTGGGCACTGAAGCTTTCTTT

size: NA
J: TRBJ1-5
V: TRBV27
D: NA
CDR3: CASSFYANQPQHF
DNA: TGTGCCAGCAGTTTCTATGCCAATCAGCCCCAGCATTTT

size: NA
J: TRBJ1-5
V: TRBV3-1/TRBV3-2
D: NA
CDR3: CASSQALSNQPQHF
DNA: TGTGCCAGCAGCCAAGCGCTAAGCAATCAGCCCCAGCATTTT

size: NA
J: TRBJ2-1
V: TRBV5-6
D: NA
CDR3: CASSLSGATVSYNEQFF
DNA: TGTGCCAGCAGCTTGTCGGGTGCGACAGTCTCCTACAATGAGCAGTTCTTC

size: NA
J: TRBJ1-6
V: TRBV5-1
D: NA
CDR3: CASSLDGHYNSPLHF
DNA: TGCGCCAGCAGCTTGGACGGACACTATAATTCACCCCTCCACTTT

size: NA
J: TRBJ1-1
V: TRBV6-5
D: NA
CDR3: CASVGGKNTEAFF
DNA: TGTGCCAGCGTCGGGGGGAAAAACACTGAAGCTTTCTTT

size: NA
J: TRBJ2-3
V: TRBV6-4
D: NA
CDR3: CASRLTSTTDTQYF
DNA: TGTGCCAGCAGGCTAACTAGCACCACAGATACGCAGTATTTT

size: NA
J: TRBJ1-2
V: TRBV6-4
D: NA
CDR3: CASSPGAGRGYTF
DNA: TGTGCCAGCAGTCCCGGGGCCGGGCGTGGCTACACCTTC

size: NA
J: TRBJ1-2
V: TRBV19
D: NA
CDR3: CASSILGRTAVTYGYTF
DNA: TGTGCCAGTAGTATACTGGGAAGGACAGCAGTAACTTATGGCTACACCTTC